The 8 T cell receptor beta chains below all came from one sample that was sequenced in a study of Graves' ophthalmopathy and Graves' hyperthyroidism. RNA transcripts provided the template for amplifying TCR beta CDR3 regions. An initial RT-PCR round employing HTBI primers preceded a second-round multiplex PCR. TCRdb independently ran MiXCR on the multiplex PCR reads; one entry per CDR3 protein. The data show 1 million to 1.3 million distinct CDR3 sequences, with roughly two fifths seen just once and around 10% held by the top ten. The specimen sequenced was peripheral blood or thyroid tissue (not recorded which). The receptors were sampled from an adult man with Graves' hyperthyroidism.

Ten or more counts support this clonotype. For the CDR3, the DNA is TGTGCCAGCAGTCCAGAGACAGGGGTGTCCTATGGCTACACCTTC. Translating gives CASSPETGVSYGYTF. This chain uses TRBV12-3 or TRBV12-4 with TRBJ1-2; TRBD1 agrees at 8 bases. The CDR3 runs 15 residues. With V trimmed by 5 bases and J by 4 bases, 9 bases remained unmatched.

This clonotype appeared many times. The J gene is TRBJ1-2, the V gene TRBV6-6, with 11 bases lining up with TRBD1. Germline CDR1 MNHNY, CDR2 SVGAGI (reference sequence). With 2 bases clipped from V and 8 bases from J, the junction kept 7 bases outside the gene matches. This CDR3 has 15 amino acids. This chain's CDR3 is CASSYLGQGAGGYTF. CDR3 DNA: TGTGCCAGCAGTTACCTCGGACAGGGGGCTGGAGGCTACACCTTC.

The table lists this clonotype with many counts. The CDR3 DNA sequence: TGCAGTGCTAGCGCAGGGGGCGATGGCTACACCTTC. Translation: CSASAGGDGYTF. This chain uses TRBV20-1 with TRBJ1-2, with 8 bases fitting TRBD1. CDR1 and CDR2 (germline): DFQATT, SNEGSKA (reference sequence). V dropped 3 bases and J dropped 6; count of bases not matched to a gene: 3. The CDR3 is made up of 12 amino acids.

This clonotype occurred many times. The V and J genes are TRBV9 and TRBJ2-5, with 7 bases that match TRBD2. From germline, CDR1 is SGDLS and CDR2 YYNGEE. Trimming at V came to 0 bases and at J to 4 bases, leaving 6 bases not matched to a gene. The CDR3 covers 15 residues. As DNA, the CDR3 is TGTGCCAGCAGCGTAGAAGGACTAGTGTCAGAGACCCAGTACTTC. Translating it yields CASSVEGLVSETQYF.

The rearrangement uses TRBV10-1 and TRBJ2-5; TRBD1 might be the D (6 bases). Germline CDR1 reads WNHNN; CDR2 reads SYGVQD (reference sequence). The CDR3 extends over 14 amino acids. Trimming removed 4 bases at V and 2 bases at J, with 11 bases between. The CDR3 region has the DNA TGCGCCAGCAGTGGCCGACAGGAGCAAGAGACCCAGTACTTC. It is translated as CASSGRQEQETQYF.

The V gene is TRBV25-1, the J gene TRBJ2-5; 7 nucleotides align to TRBD2. J lost 4 bases, V lost 1 base, and 12 bases had no gene match. This CDR3 is 17 amino acids long. Germline V CDR1 and CDR2: MGHDK, SYGVNS. The CDR3 DNA is TGTGCCAGCAGTGAATTCCCGGGGCGGGAGTTTGGAGAGACCCAGTACTTC. Encoded protein: CASSEFPGREFGETQYF.

This chain links TRBV7-9 with TRBJ1-3; D is ambiguous. The CDR3 runs to 14 residues. CDR1 SEHNR and CDR2 FQNEAQ come from the germline V gene (reference sequence). Trimming shortened V by 1 base and J by 4 bases, and 8 bases separated the two germline ends. CDR3 in amino acids: CASSLGEAGNTIYF. DNA for the CDR3: TGTGCCAGCAGCTTAGGGGAAGCAGGAAACACCATATATTTT.

Worth noting for this clonotype: Being one base from a much bigger clone, this may be a read error. The gene calls are TRBV9 and TRBJ2-2; tentatively, D is TRBD2 (5 bases). Per the germline V gene, CDR1 is SGDLS and CDR2 is YYNGEE. This CDR3 region has 14 residues. CDR3 coding DNA: TGTGCCAGCAGCGGGGTCCTGAACACCGGGGAGCCGTTTTTT. Translation gives CASSGVLNTGEPFF.